The rows below give T cell receptor beta chains drawn from one sample of a study of quantifying T cell responses using KT2 cells. TCRdb reprocessed the UMI-ligation and nested PCR reads with MiXCR, giving one entry per CDR3 protein. This sample has fewer than 60,000 distinct CDR3 sequences; around a tenth occur once, and the top ten carry 8% to 13%. Sequencing was performed on PBMCs spiked with cells of the T cell clone KT2. The receptor source for this set is a human donor. Both conserved end residues are part of each CDR3. Each record gives: clone size, D gene, J gene, V gene, CDR3 DNA, CDR3 protein. A D gene is named only where the DNA matches it firmly. Not all rows give a size; the values are once, few, many and, for expanded clones, a class.

abundance: many
d_gene: -
j_gene: TRBJ2-2
v_gene: TRBV7-6
CDR3nt: TGTGCCAGCAGCTTCATCGACCAGGGCCGCGGGGAGCTGTTTTTT
CDR3aa: CASSFIDQGRGELFF

abundance: few
d_gene: TRBD2
j_gene: TRBJ2-3
v_gene: TRBV19
CDR3nt: TGTGCCAGTAGTGCAAGCGGGAGGGCCTTGAGCACAGATACGCAGTATTTT
CDR3aa: CASSASGRALSTDTQYF

abundance: few
d_gene: TRBD2
j_gene: TRBJ2-7
v_gene: TRBV20-1
CDR3nt: TGCAGTGCCGAGGTTGGACTAGCGTCGTACGAGCAGTACTTC
CDR3aa: CSAEVGLASYEQYF

abundance: -
d_gene: TRBD1
j_gene: TRBJ1-3
v_gene: TRBV6-2/TRBV6-3
CDR3nt: TGTGCCAGCAGTACCCCGGGACAGACCTTCTCTGGAAACACCATATATTTT
CDR3aa: CASSTPGQTFSGNTIYF

abundance: -
d_gene: -
j_gene: TRBJ1-5
v_gene: TRBV7-8
CDR3nt: TGTGCCAGCAGCTTAGATAGGGGTAACAGTCAGCCCCAGCATTTT
CDR3aa: CASSLDRGNSQPQHF

abundance: -
d_gene: TRBD1
j_gene: TRBJ2-7
v_gene: TRBV6-2/TRBV6-3
CDR3nt: TGTGCCAGCAGCCCCGGGACAGGGGCACGCGAGCAGTACTTC
CDR3aa: CASSPGTGAREQYF

abundance: few
d_gene: TRBD2
j_gene: TRBJ2-7
v_gene: TRBV11-2
CDR3nt: TGTGCCAGCAGCCCAATAGCGGGAGGGCCTTGGGTAAGAGAGCAGTACTTC
CDR3aa: CASSPIAGGPWVREQYF

abundance: few
d_gene: TRBD1
j_gene: TRBJ1-6
v_gene: TRBV5-1
CDR3nt: TGCGCCAGCAGCTTGGTGGGACAGGGTAGGTCACCCCTCCACTTT
CDR3aa: CASSLVGQGRSPLHF

abundance: -
d_gene: TRBD2
j_gene: TRBJ2-5
v_gene: TRBV2
CDR3nt: TGTGCCAGCAGTGCCGGGACTAGCGGGGGGGCCGTGGAGACCCAGTACTTC
CDR3aa: CASSAGTSGGAVETQYF

abundance: few
d_gene: TRBD1
j_gene: TRBJ2-7
v_gene: TRBV12-3/TRBV12-4
CDR3nt: TGTGCCAGCGGCCTAACTGGACAGGGGGCCGACGAGCAGTACTTC
CDR3aa: CASGLTGQGADEQYF

abundance: many
d_gene: -
j_gene: TRBJ2-7
v_gene: TRBV6-1
CDR3nt: TGTGCCAGTACAGGGTTTTACGAGCAGTACTTC
CDR3aa: CASTGFYEQYF

abundance: -
d_gene: -
j_gene: TRBJ1-3
v_gene: TRBV29-1
CDR3nt: TGCAGCGTTGAAGATGGCGACTCTGGAAACACCATATATTTT
CDR3aa: CSVEDGDSGNTIYF

abundance: few
d_gene: -
j_gene: TRBJ2-1
v_gene: TRBV7-2
CDR3nt: TGTGCCAGCAGCACGAATCTGGACTACGAGCAGTTCTTC
CDR3aa: CASSTNLDYEQFF

abundance: -
d_gene: TRBD1
j_gene: TRBJ2-7
v_gene: TRBV30
CDR3nt: TGTGCCTTGTCAGGGGGTCTCAACTACGAGCAGTACTTC
CDR3aa: CALSGGLNYEQYF

abundance: -
d_gene: -
j_gene: TRBJ1-1
v_gene: TRBV14
CDR3nt: TGTGCCAGCAGATCGACAGCGGGTCGAACTTTCTTT
CDR3aa: CASRSTAGRTFF

abundance: few
d_gene: TRBD1
j_gene: TRBJ1-1
v_gene: TRBV20-1
CDR3nt: TGCAGTGCTAGGGGGGACTTGACAGGGCGGGGTAACACTGAAGCTTTCTTT
CDR3aa: CSARGDLTGRGNTEAFF

abundance: few
d_gene: TRBD1
j_gene: TRBJ2-7
v_gene: TRBV2
CDR3nt: TGTGCCAGCAGTCTAACGGACAGGGGCTACGAGCAGTACTTC
CDR3aa: CASSLTDRGYEQYF

abundance: many
d_gene: TRBD2
j_gene: TRBJ2-5
v_gene: TRBV6-2/TRBV6-3
CDR3nt: TGTGCCAGCAGGACGGGACTAGCTGGCCGAGAGACCCAGTACTTC
CDR3aa: CASRTGLAGRETQYF

abundance: few
d_gene: TRBD2
j_gene: TRBJ2-3
v_gene: TRBV11-3
CDR3nt: TGTGCCAGCAGCCGGGGTGGCGGGAGGACAGATACGCAGTATTTT
CDR3aa: CASSRGGGRTDTQYF

abundance: few
d_gene: TRBD2
j_gene: TRBJ2-5
v_gene: TRBV9
CDR3nt: TGTGCCAGCAGCGTAGCTCTGACTAGCGGGGGCCAGCTTGCGGAGACCCAGTACTTC
CDR3aa: CASSVALTSGGQLAETQYF

abundance: few
d_gene: TRBD1
j_gene: TRBJ1-1
v_gene: TRBV2
CDR3nt: TGTGCCAGCAGGGGGGACAGGGGAGCTGAAGCTTTCTTT
CDR3aa: CASRGDRGAEAFF

abundance: -
d_gene: -
j_gene: TRBJ2-3
v_gene: TRBV5-4
CDR3nt: TGTGCCAGCAGCTTGGAGGTTCGGGAATCAGATACGCAGTATTTT
CDR3aa: CASSLEVRESDTQYF

abundance: many
d_gene: -
j_gene: TRBJ1-3
v_gene: TRBV12-3/TRBV12-4
CDR3nt: TGTGCCAGCAGTTCGTTTGGAAACACCATATATTTT
CDR3aa: CASSSFGNTIYF

abundance: -
d_gene: TRBD1
j_gene: TRBJ2-7
v_gene: TRBV6-2/TRBV6-3
CDR3nt: TGTGCCAGCAGAAAACAGGGGGTCCCCCAGAGCTACGAGCAGTACTTC
CDR3aa: CASRKQGVPQSYEQYF

abundance: -
d_gene: -
j_gene: TRBJ2-3
v_gene: TRBV18
CDR3nt: TGTGCCAGCTCACTTCGCCAGGCGACCGGGACCAGCACAGATACGCAGTATTTT
CDR3aa: CASSLRQATGTSTDTQYF

abundance: few
d_gene: -
j_gene: TRBJ2-7
v_gene: TRBV20-1
CDR3nt: TGCAGTGCTCGACGCCCCGTAAGCTCCTACGAGCAGTACTTC
CDR3aa: CSARRPVSSYEQYF

abundance: few
d_gene: TRBD2
j_gene: TRBJ2-3
v_gene: TRBV7-6
CDR3nt: TGTGCCAGCAGTGCGGGACTAGCGGGAATGGATACGCAGTATTTT
CDR3aa: CASSAGLAGMDTQYF

abundance: few
d_gene: TRBD2
j_gene: TRBJ2-7
v_gene: TRBV6-5
CDR3nt: TGTGCCAGCAGTTACGGGGCTAGCGGGTCCTACGAGCAGTACTTC
CDR3aa: CASSYGASGSYEQYF

abundance: -
d_gene: -
j_gene: TRBJ1-2
v_gene: TRBV9
CDR3nt: TGTGCCAGCAGCGTAGGGGGACACAACTATGGCTACACCTTC
CDR3aa: CASSVGGHNYGYTF

abundance: -
d_gene: -
j_gene: TRBJ2-3
v_gene: TRBV3-1
CDR3nt: TGTGCCAGCAGCCCATTAGCGGGCACAGATACGCAGTATTTT
CDR3aa: CASSPLAGTDTQYF

abundance: -
d_gene: -
j_gene: TRBJ1-6
v_gene: TRBV14
CDR3nt: TGTGCCAGCAGCCAACAGGACCTAGGCCCTTCACCCCTCCACTTT
CDR3aa: CASSQQDLGPSPLHF

abundance: -
d_gene: TRBD2
j_gene: TRBJ2-7
v_gene: TRBV7-8
CDR3nt: TGTGCCAGCAGCTTAGCGCTCGGACCGTCTGAGCGGGGGTGGTACGAGCAGTACTTC
CDR3aa: CASSLALGPSERGWYEQYF

abundance: -
d_gene: TRBD1
j_gene: TRBJ2-7
v_gene: TRBV7-9
CDR3nt: TGTGCCAGCAGCTTCCCAGGGGGATCCTACGAGCAGTACTTC
CDR3aa: CASSFPGGSYEQYF

abundance: -
d_gene: TRBD1
j_gene: TRBJ2-7
v_gene: TRBV7-2
CDR3nt: TGTGCCAGCAGCATACATACAGGGGGGAATTACGAGCAGTGCTTC
CDR3aa: CASSIHTGGNYEQCF

abundance: few
d_gene: -
j_gene: TRBJ2-1
v_gene: TRBV7-9
CDR3nt: TGTGCCAGCCGGAACACGGAATACAATGAGCAGTTCTTC
CDR3aa: CASRNTEYNEQFF

abundance: few
d_gene: -
j_gene: TRBJ1-1
v_gene: TRBV6-1
CDR3nt: TGTGCCAGCAGTGAAATGGAGAACACTGAAGCTTTCTTT
CDR3aa: CASSEMENTEAFF

abundance: -
d_gene: TRBD1
j_gene: TRBJ1-5
v_gene: TRBV6-1
CDR3nt: TGTGCCAGCAGTGATCCGGGACAGAGGTATAGCAATCAGCCCCAGCATTTT
CDR3aa: CASSDPGQRYSNQPQHF